This T cell receptor beta chain was identified in a study of shared T cell receptors in the human thymus. TCRdb keeps only in-frame clones here, not all; method: immunoSEQ multiplex PCR. Of 700,000 or so clones in the sample, 80% to 90% were seen once. CDR3 length equals 15 residues. V was pared by 8 bases and J by 4 bases, with 20 bases between. These same records also appear under a second study, on human thymus T cells. That study adds: Within thymic and blood repertoires, V and J gene usage appeared to be biased. Related research described thymic repertoires that were highly overlapping among unrelated individuals.

The clonotype was recovered from a girl under two years old with a congenital heart defect. V usage is TRBV6-7 and J usage is TRBJ1-2, with D possibly being TRBD1 (6 bases). TRBV6-7 falls under the ORF class, with uncertain function. Sequencing was carried out using thymocytes. In DNA, the CDR3 is TGTGCCAGCTCCAGGGGAAGTGAGGCCTTCTATGGCTACACCTTC. As protein: CASSRGSEAFYGYTF.